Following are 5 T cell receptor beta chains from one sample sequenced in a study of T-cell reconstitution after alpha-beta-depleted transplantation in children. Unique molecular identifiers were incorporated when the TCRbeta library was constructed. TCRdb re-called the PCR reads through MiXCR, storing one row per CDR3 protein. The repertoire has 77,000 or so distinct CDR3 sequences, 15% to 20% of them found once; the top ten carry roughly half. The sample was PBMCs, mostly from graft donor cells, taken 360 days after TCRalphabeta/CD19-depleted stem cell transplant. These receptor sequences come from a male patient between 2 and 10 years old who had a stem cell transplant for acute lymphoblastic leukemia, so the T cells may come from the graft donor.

The DNA for the CDR3 is TGTGCCAGCAATAGGTACGGGGACGTAAACACTGAAGCTTTCTTT. It is translated as CASNRYGDVNTEAFF. The chain has TRBV2 and TRBJ1-1, with a tentative D call TRBD1 (5 bases). Trimming left V 7 bases short and J 2 bases short, with 17 bases between. Per germline, CDR1 SNHLY and CDR2 FYNNEI. The CDR3 extends over 15 amino acids.

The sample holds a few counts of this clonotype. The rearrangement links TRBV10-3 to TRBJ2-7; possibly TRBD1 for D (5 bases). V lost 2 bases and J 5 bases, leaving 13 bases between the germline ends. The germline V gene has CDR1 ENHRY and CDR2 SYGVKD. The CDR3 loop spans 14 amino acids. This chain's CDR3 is CAISESRVRNEQYF. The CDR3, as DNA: TGTGCCATCAGTGAGAGCAGGGTGCGGAACGAGCAGTACTTC.

The DNA of the CDR3 is TGTGCCACCAGCAGAGAGGTCGGCGGGAGGGCGTACAATGAGCAGTTCTTC. Translating it yields CATSREVGGRAYNEQFF. The V call is TRBV15, the J call TRBJ2-1, with 9 bases aligning to TRBD2. The CDR3 has 17 amino acids. V was pared by 0 bases and J by 4 bases, with 7 bases of the junction left unmatched. CDR1 is LNHNV and CDR2 is YYDKDF in the germline V gene (reference sequence). Supplemented by reference TRBV15 and TRBJ2-1, the full variable domain reads DAMVIQNPRYQVTQFGKPVTLSCSQTLNHNVMYWYQQKSSQAPKLLFHYYDKDFNNEADTPDNFQSRRPNTSFCFLDIRSPGLGDTAMYLCATSREVGGRAYNEQFFGPGTRLTVL.

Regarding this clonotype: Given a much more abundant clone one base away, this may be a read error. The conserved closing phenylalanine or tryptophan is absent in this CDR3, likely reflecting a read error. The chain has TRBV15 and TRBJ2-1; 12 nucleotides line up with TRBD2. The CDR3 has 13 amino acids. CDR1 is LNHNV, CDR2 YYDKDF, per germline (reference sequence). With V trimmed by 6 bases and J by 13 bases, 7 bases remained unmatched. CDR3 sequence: CATRTSGSLYQFL. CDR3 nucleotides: TGTGCCACCAGGACTAGCGGGAGTTTATATCAGTTCCTC.

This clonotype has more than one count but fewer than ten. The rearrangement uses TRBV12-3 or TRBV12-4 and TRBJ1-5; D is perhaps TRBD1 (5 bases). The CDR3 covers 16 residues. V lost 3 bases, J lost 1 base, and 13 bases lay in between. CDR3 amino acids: CASSFSRPGSNQPQHF. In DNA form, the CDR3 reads TGTGCCAGCAGTTTCTCCCGTCCAGGGAGCAATCAGCCCCAGCATTTT.